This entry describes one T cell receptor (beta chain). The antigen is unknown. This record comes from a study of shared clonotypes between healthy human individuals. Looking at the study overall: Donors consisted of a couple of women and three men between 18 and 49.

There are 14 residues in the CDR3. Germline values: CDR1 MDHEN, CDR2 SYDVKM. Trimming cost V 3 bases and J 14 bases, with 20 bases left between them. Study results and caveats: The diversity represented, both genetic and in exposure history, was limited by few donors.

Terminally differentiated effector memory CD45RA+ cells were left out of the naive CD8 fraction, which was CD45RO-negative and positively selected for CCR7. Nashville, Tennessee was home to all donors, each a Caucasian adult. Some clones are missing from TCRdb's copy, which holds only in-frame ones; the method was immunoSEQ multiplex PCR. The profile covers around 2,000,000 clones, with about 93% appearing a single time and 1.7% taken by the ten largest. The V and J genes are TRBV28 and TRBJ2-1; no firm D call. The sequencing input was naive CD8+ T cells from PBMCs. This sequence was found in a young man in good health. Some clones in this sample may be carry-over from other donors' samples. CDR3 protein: CASSFLFSPFFEFF. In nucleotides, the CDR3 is TGTGCCAGCAGTTTTCTTTTTTCCCCATTCTTCGAGTTCTTC. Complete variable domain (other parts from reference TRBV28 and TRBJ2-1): DVKVTQSSRYLVKRTGEKVFLECVQDMDHENMFWYRQDPGLGLRLIYFSYDVKMKEKGDIPEGYSVSREKKERFSLILESASTNQTSMYLCASSFLFSPFFEFFGPGTRLTVL.